A selection of T cell receptor beta chains follows, all from one sample in a study of long-term antiretroviral therapy in people with HIV. TCRdb's copy holds only in-frame clones and misses some; the assay was immunoSEQ multiplex PCR. This table has 15,000 to 20,000 clones, approximately 79% appearing once. The sequenced sample was unsorted PBMCs, obtained 0.1 years after starting antiretroviral therapy. All receptors come from a man between 18 and 35 years old with HIV. CDR3s include the opening cysteine and the closing phenylalanine or tryptophan. The D gene is left open where the match is weak. Clone size is not always given. Where it is, it says once, few, many or a class for expanded clones.

v_call: TRBV7-9; j_call: TRBJ2-5; clone_size: NA; d_call: TRBD2; cdr3_nt: TGTGCCAGCAGCTTAGGGCTAGCGGGAGTTGAGACCCAGTACTTC; cdr3_aa: CASSLGLAGVETQYF
v_call: TRBV7-6; j_call: TRBJ1-5; clone_size: NA; d_call: NA; cdr3_nt: TGTGCCAGCAGCCCGGATGGGGGTTTTAGCAATCAGCCCCAGCATTTT; cdr3_aa: CASSPDGGFSNQPQHF
v_call: TRBV7-2; j_call: TRBJ1-2; clone_size: NA; d_call: NA; cdr3_nt: TGTGCCAGCAGCTTAATGGGGGAGGCCTATGGCTACACCTTC; cdr3_aa: CASSLMGEAYGYTF
v_call: TRBV11-1; j_call: TRBJ2-7; clone_size: medium-sized; d_call: TRBD2; cdr3_nt: TGTGCCAGCAGGCCTACTAGCGGGGGCTCCTACGAGCAGTACTTC; cdr3_aa: CASRPTSGGSYEQYF
v_call: TRBV5-8; j_call: TRBJ2-7; clone_size: NA; d_call: TRBD1; cdr3_nt: TGTGCCAGCAACGACAGGGGGCGAAACTACGAGCAGTACTTC; cdr3_aa: CASNDRGRNYEQYF
v_call: TRBV6-1; j_call: TRBJ2-1; clone_size: NA; d_call: TRBD2; cdr3_nt: TGTGCCAGCAGGGGAGCGGGGGGGCTTATTGAGCAGTTCTTC; cdr3_aa: CASRGAGGLIEQFF
v_call: TRBV7-9; j_call: TRBJ1-4; clone_size: NA; d_call: NA; cdr3_nt: TGTGCCAGCAGCTTTCGGGGAGGGGAGGAAAAACTGTTTTTT; cdr3_aa: CASSFRGGEEKLFF
v_call: TRBV11-2; j_call: TRBJ2-7; clone_size: NA; d_call: TRBD2; cdr3_nt: TGTGCCAGCAGCTTAGGACTAGCGGGGGCCTACGAGCAGTACTTC; cdr3_aa: CASSLGLAGAYEQYF
v_call: TRBV6-5; j_call: TRBJ2-1; clone_size: NA; d_call: TRBD2; cdr3_nt: TGTGCCAGCAGCGGGGGGGCCATAAATGAGCAGTTCTTC; cdr3_aa: CASSGGAINEQFF
v_call: TRBV7-3; j_call: TRBJ1-4; clone_size: NA; d_call: NA; cdr3_nt: TGTGCCAGCAGCACAACACAGGTAACTATTAATGAAAAACTGTTTTTT; cdr3_aa: CASSTTQVTINEKLFF
v_call: TRBV5-1; j_call: TRBJ2-1; clone_size: NA; d_call: NA; cdr3_nt: TGCGCCAGCAGCTTGGTCTTGGGCGGGGACCTCTACAATGAGCAGTTCTTC; cdr3_aa: CASSLVLGGDLYNEQFF
v_call: TRBV5-4; j_call: TRBJ2-6; clone_size: NA; d_call: NA; cdr3_nt: TGTGCCAGCAGCTTTTCTGACAGTAGCTCTGGGGCCAACGTCCTGACTTTC; cdr3_aa: CASSFSDSSSGANVLTF
v_call: TRBV4-1; j_call: TRBJ2-1; clone_size: NA; d_call: NA; cdr3_nt: TGCGCCAGCAGCCAAGTATCGACGGCCTCCTACAATGAGCAGTTCTTC; cdr3_aa: CASSQVSTASYNEQFF
v_call: TRBV7-9; j_call: TRBJ1-1; clone_size: NA; d_call: TRBD1; cdr3_nt: TGTGCCAGCAGCCCGCTGCCTAGGGACAGCTTGAACACTGAAGCTTTCTTT; cdr3_aa: CASSPLPRDSLNTEAFF
v_call: TRBV6-5; j_call: TRBJ1-1; clone_size: NA; d_call: NA; cdr3_nt: TGTGCCAGCAGATCAAGGGGCACACCTGAAGCTTTCTTT; cdr3_aa: CASRSRGTPEAFF
v_call: TRBV9; j_call: TRBJ2-1; clone_size: NA; d_call: NA; cdr3_nt: TGTGCCAGCAGTACCTCCAATGAGCAGTTCTTC; cdr3_aa: CASSTSNEQFF
v_call: TRBV9; j_call: TRBJ2-3; clone_size: NA; d_call: NA; cdr3_nt: TGTGCCAGCAGCGTAGCGGTAGACAGCACAGATACGCAGTATTTT; cdr3_aa: CASSVAVDSTDTQYF
v_call: TRBV13; j_call: TRBJ1-2; clone_size: NA; d_call: NA; cdr3_nt: TGTGCCAGCAGCTTAACAGGGTCCCCCTATGGCTACACCTTC; cdr3_aa: CASSLTGSPYGYTF
v_call: TRBV28; j_call: TRBJ1-2; clone_size: NA; d_call: NA; cdr3_nt: TGTGCCAGCAGCTCCGCGTACCAGGGGTATGGCTACACCTTC; cdr3_aa: CASSSAYQGYGYTF
v_call: TRBV4-2; j_call: TRBJ2-7; clone_size: NA; d_call: TRBD1; cdr3_nt: TGTGCCAGCAGCCATTGGCCGGGACAGAACTACGAGCAGTACTTC; cdr3_aa: CASSHWPGQNYEQYF
v_call: TRBV6-1; j_call: TRBJ1-5; clone_size: NA; d_call: TRBD1; cdr3_nt: TGTGCCAGCAGTGTAAGGGGGGACAGGGTTCCGGGGCAGCCCCAGCATTTT; cdr3_aa: CASSVRGDRVPGQPQHF
v_call: TRBV18; j_call: TRBJ2-7; clone_size: NA; d_call: TRBD2; cdr3_nt: TGTGCCAGCTCACCGACTAGCGGGACCTACGAGCAGTACTTC; cdr3_aa: CASSPTSGTYEQYF
v_call: TRBV4-2; j_call: TRBJ1-2; clone_size: NA; d_call: NA; cdr3_nt: TGTGCCAGCAGCCAAGATTTGGGTTATGGCTACACCTTC; cdr3_aa: CASSQDLGYGYTF
v_call: TRBV7-9; j_call: TRBJ2-1; clone_size: NA; d_call: TRBD2; cdr3_nt: TGTGCCAGCAGCTCCCGGGATAGCGGGATGGAGGAGTTCTTC; cdr3_aa: CASSSRDSGMEEFF
v_call: TRBV18; j_call: TRBJ2-6; clone_size: NA; d_call: NA; cdr3_nt: TGTGCCAGCTCACCTTACAGCTCTGGGGCCAACGTCCTGACTTTC; cdr3_aa: CASSPYSSGANVLTF
v_call: TRBV27; j_call: TRBJ2-3; clone_size: NA; d_call: NA; cdr3_nt: TGTGCCAGCAGTTCCAAGACGGAAGCATCAGATACGCAGTATTTT; cdr3_aa: CASSSKTEASDTQYF
v_call: TRBV27; j_call: TRBJ2-6; clone_size: NA; d_call: NA; cdr3_nt: TGTGCCAGCAGTTCGGAGGGGGGGTTCTCCGGGGCCAACGTCCTGACTTTC; cdr3_aa: CASSSEGGFSGANVLTF
v_call: TRBV9; j_call: TRBJ1-1; clone_size: NA; d_call: NA; cdr3_nt: TGTGCCAGCAGCGTAGGGGTGACGAACACTGAAGCTTTCTTT; cdr3_aa: CASSVGVTNTEAFF
v_call: TRBV4-2; j_call: TRBJ2-1; clone_size: NA; d_call: TRBD2; cdr3_nt: TGTGCCAGCAGCCAAGCTGCGGGAGGGCCTCACAATGAGCAGTTCTTC; cdr3_aa: CASSQAAGGPHNEQFF
v_call: TRBV7-9; j_call: TRBJ1-2; clone_size: NA; d_call: NA; cdr3_nt: TGTGCCAGCAGCTTTCCGGGGACGGCCTATGGCTACACCTTC; cdr3_aa: CASSFPGTAYGYTF
v_call: TRBV5-5; j_call: TRBJ1-1; clone_size: NA; d_call: NA; cdr3_nt: TGTGCCAGCTATGCCCCCGGGGGCACTGAAGCTTTCTTT; cdr3_aa: CASYAPGGTEAFF
v_call: TRBV7-2; j_call: TRBJ1-3; clone_size: NA; d_call: NA; cdr3_nt: TGTGCCAGCAGCTTTGCCCCCTGGGATATGTCTGGAAACACCATATATTTT; cdr3_aa: CASSFAPWDMSGNTIYF
v_call: TRBV7-7; j_call: TRBJ2-1; clone_size: NA; d_call: TRBD1; cdr3_nt: TGTGCTAGCAGCCCGGGACAGGACAATGAGCAGTTCTTC; cdr3_aa: CASSPGQDNEQFF
v_call: TRBV5-4; j_call: TRBJ2-5; clone_size: NA; d_call: TRBD2; cdr3_nt: TGTGCCAGCGCCCCTAGCGGGCTCCAAGAGACCCAGTACTTC; cdr3_aa: CASAPSGLQETQYF
v_call: TRBV29-1; j_call: TRBJ2-5; clone_size: NA; d_call: NA; cdr3_nt: TGCAGCGGGGCCACCCAAGAGACCCAGTACTTC; cdr3_aa: CSGATQETQYF
v_call: TRBV6-5; j_call: TRBJ2-3; clone_size: NA; d_call: NA; cdr3_nt: TGTGCCAGCAGTTACTCACCCCGGCTAGTGCCAGATACGCAGTATTTT; cdr3_aa: CASSYSPRLVPDTQYF
v_call: TRBV27; j_call: TRBJ2-7; clone_size: NA; d_call: TRBD2; cdr3_nt: TGTGCCAGCAGCAACTCATTAGCGGGAGGGCCCTACGAGCAGTACTTC; cdr3_aa: CASSNSLAGGPYEQYF
v_call: TRBV18; j_call: TRBJ1-1; clone_size: NA; d_call: NA; cdr3_nt: TGTGCCAGCTCACCACTCGTAAGGACGGTGGACACTGAAGCTTTCTTT; cdr3_aa: CASSPLVRTVDTEAFF
v_call: TRBV4-2; j_call: TRBJ1-3; clone_size: NA; d_call: TRBD1; cdr3_nt: TGTGCCAGCAGCCAAGGTGGGACAGGGGGCAGGGGCTTTGGAAACACCATATATTTT; cdr3_aa: CASSQGGTGGRGFGNTIYF
v_call: TRBV10-3; j_call: TRBJ1-5; clone_size: NA; d_call: NA; cdr3_nt: TGTGCCATCAGTGATGGGGGAAACAATCAGCCCCAGCATTTT; cdr3_aa: CAISDGGNNQPQHF
v_call: TRBV7-6; j_call: TRBJ2-7; clone_size: few; d_call: NA; cdr3_nt: TGTGCCAGCAGCTTAAGTACTTCGCTTGCCTACGAGCAGTACTTC; cdr3_aa: CASSLSTSLAYEQYF
v_call: TRBV5-1; j_call: TRBJ2-2; clone_size: NA; d_call: NA; cdr3_nt: TGCGCCAGCAGCTTGAGGCGTAACACCGGGGAGCTGTTTTTT; cdr3_aa: CASSLRRNTGELFF
v_call: TRBV13; j_call: TRBJ1-3; clone_size: NA; d_call: NA; cdr3_nt: TGTGCCAGTCGGGACGGGGCCTTTGGAAACACCATATATTTT; cdr3_aa: CASRDGAFGNTIYF
v_call: TRBV5-1; j_call: TRBJ1-2; clone_size: NA; d_call: NA; cdr3_nt: TGCGCCAGCAGCTCCGAGGGAAACTATGGCTACACCTTC; cdr3_aa: CASSSEGNYGYTF
v_call: TRBV6-5; j_call: TRBJ2-3; clone_size: NA; d_call: NA; cdr3_nt: TGTGCCAGCAGTTCACGGGAACTTATCTTGACAGATACGCAGTATTTT; cdr3_aa: CASSSRELILTDTQYF
v_call: TRBV13; j_call: TRBJ2-1; clone_size: NA; d_call: TRBD2; cdr3_nt: TGTGCCAGCAGCTTAACTAGCGGGGGGGCCGGGTATTACAATGAGCAGTTCTTC; cdr3_aa: CASSLTSGGAGYYNEQFF
v_call: TRBV7-8; j_call: TRBJ1-3; clone_size: NA; d_call: NA; cdr3_nt: TGTGCCAGCAGCATGAACTTACTCAGCTCTGGAAACACCATATATTTT; cdr3_aa: CASSMNLLSSGNTIYF
v_call: TRBV7-8; j_call: TRBJ2-7; clone_size: few; d_call: NA; cdr3_nt: TGTGCCAGCAGCTTAAACCAGGGGCCTTCCTACGAGCAGTACTTC; cdr3_aa: CASSLNQGPSYEQYF
v_call: TRBV5-1; j_call: TRBJ2-7; clone_size: NA; d_call: TRBD1; cdr3_nt: TGCGCCAGCGAAAGGACAGGGGGAGAGAACGAGCAGTACTTC; cdr3_aa: CASERTGGENEQYF
v_call: TRBV2; j_call: TRBJ2-7; clone_size: few; d_call: TRBD2; cdr3_nt: TGTGCCAGCAGTGTTGGACTAGCCTACGAGCAGTACTTC; cdr3_aa: CASSVGLAYEQYF
v_call: TRBV2; j_call: TRBJ2-7; clone_size: few; d_call: NA; cdr3_nt: TGTGCCAGCAGTGTTATCGTCGACTACGAGCAGTACTTC; cdr3_aa: CASSVIVDYEQYF
v_call: TRBV10-2; j_call: TRBJ2-7; clone_size: NA; d_call: NA; cdr3_nt: TGCGCCAGCAGTGACGGTTTCCAGAACGAGCAGTACTTC; cdr3_aa: CASSDGFQNEQYF
v_call: TRBV14; j_call: TRBJ1-1; clone_size: NA; d_call: NA; cdr3_nt: TGTGCCAGCAGCCTACAGGGCGCCGTCTCCACTGAAGCTTTCTTT; cdr3_aa: CASSLQGAVSTEAFF
v_call: TRBV5-1; j_call: TRBJ2-1; clone_size: NA; d_call: TRBD2; cdr3_nt: TGCGCCAGCACTTGGGGAGGGGCTAGCGCCGATGAGCAGTTCTTC; cdr3_aa: CASTWGGASADEQFF
v_call: TRBV19; j_call: TRBJ2-1; clone_size: once; d_call: NA; cdr3_nt: TGTGCCAGTAGTATAGGGTCAGGGAGTTTGGATGAGCAGTTCTTC; cdr3_aa: CASSIGSGSLDEQFF
v_call: TRBV7-8; j_call: TRBJ1-1; clone_size: NA; d_call: NA; cdr3_nt: TGTGCCAGCAGCTTACAACCCGACAGGTTGAGTGAAGCTTTCTTT; cdr3_aa: CASSLQPDRLSEAFF
v_call: TRBV30; j_call: TRBJ2-3; clone_size: NA; d_call: NA; cdr3_nt: TGTGCCTGGATTGAGGGGGGGGATACGCAGTATTTT; cdr3_aa: CAWIEGGDTQYF
v_call: TRBV2; j_call: TRBJ2-7; clone_size: few; d_call: TRBD2; cdr3_nt: TGTGCCAGCAGCCCTCTAGCGGGAGGGTCCTACGAGCAGTACTTC; cdr3_aa: CASSPLAGGSYEQYF
v_call: TRBV7-6; j_call: TRBJ2-5; clone_size: NA; d_call: TRBD2; cdr3_nt: TGTGCCAGCAGCTTAACCAGCGGGAGTGGGGAGACCCAGTACTTC; cdr3_aa: CASSLTSGSGETQYF